Listed below are T cell receptor beta chains from one sample, sequenced in a study of blood T cell repertoires in COVID-19. Profiling relied on immunoSEQ multiplex PCR, and the TCRdb table lists in-frame clones only, not all of them. The sample lists 150,000 to 180,000 clones, approximately 83% occurring once. The specimen sequenced was peripheral blood. The receptors come from a woman in her sixties with acute or convalescent COVID-19. CDR3s include the opening cysteine and the closing phenylalanine or tryptophan. A D gene is named only where the DNA matches it firmly. Size is omitted from some rows. Given values are once, few, many or a class for expanded clones.

V	J	size	D	DNA	CDR3
TRBV5-4	TRBJ1-4	-	-	TGTGCCAGCAGCTTGGACCAGTCCAATGAAAAACTGTTTTTT	CASSLDQSNEKLFF
TRBV5-4	TRBJ1-2	few	TRBD1	TGTGCCAGCAGCCGCAGGGACAGGCCTTGGGTCCGATCCTATGGCTACACCTTC	CASSRRDRPWVRSYGYTF
TRBV18	TRBJ2-5	-	-	TGTGCCAGCTCCCCCGGGTCGCTCCAAGAGACCCAGTACTTC	CASSPGSLQETQYF
TRBV27	TRBJ2-6	-	TRBD1	TGTGCCAGCAGTTTATTCCCGGGACAGGGGGTGGGATCTGGGGCCAACGTCCTGACTTTC	CASSLFPGQGVGSGANVLTF
TRBV5-5	TRBJ1-4	-	-	TGTGCCAGCAGCTTGGAAGCCAGGGCTAATGAAAAACTGTTTTTT	CASSLEARANEKLFF
TRBV7-9	TRBJ1-1	-	TRBD1	TGTGCCAGCAGCTTACCGGGACAGGGGACTGAAGCTTTCTTT	CASSLPGQGTEAFF
TRBV18	TRBJ1-5	-	TRBD1	TGTGCCAGCTCACTGGGACAGGGGGCAGGCAATCAGCCCCAGCATTTT	CASSLGQGAGNQPQHF
TRBV28	TRBJ1-4	-	-	TGTGCCAGCAGGACCTACAGCCAAGCAACTAATGAAAAACTGTTTTTT	CASRTYSQATNEKLFF
TRBV30	TRBJ2-7	-	TRBD1	TGTGCCTGGAGGGCAAGGACAGGGGGCTACGAGCAGTACTTC	CAWRARTGGYEQYF
TRBV7-7	TRBJ2-2	-	-	TGTGCTAGCAGCTTAAGTGAGGCGGATGCGAACACCGGGGAGCTGTTTTTT	CASSLSEADANTGELFF
TRBV11-2	TRBJ1-1	once	TRBD1	TGTGCCAGCAGCTGGGGGACAGCCCAGAACACTGAAGCTTTCTTT	CASSWGTAQNTEAFF
TRBV6-5	TRBJ1-6	-	-	TGTGCCAGCAGGGGCCCAAATTCACCCCTCCACTTT	CASRGPNSPLHF
TRBV5-1	TRBJ2-1	-	-	TGCGCCAGCAGCGTTACAGGGCAGGCCTACAATGAGCAGTTCTTC	CASSVTGQAYNEQFF
TRBV25-1	TRBJ1-2	-	-	TGTGCCAGCAGTGGATATCGGGGTGGTGGCTACACCTTC	CASSGYRGGGYTF
TRBV27	TRBJ2-7	-	-	TGTGCCAGCAGTCAGGGGCGCGGGGAGCAGTACTTC	CASSQGRGEQYF
TRBV28	TRBJ1-2	-	TRBD1	TGTGCCAGCAGCCAGGGACAGGGGGGCTACACCTTC	CASSQGQGGYTF
TRBV19	TRBJ1-6	-	TRBD1	TGTGCCAGTAGTTTTACGCCGACAGGGGCCTATAATTCACCCCTCCACTTT	CASSFTPTGAYNSPLHF
TRBV6-5	TRBJ1-1	-	-	TGTGCCAGCAGACGTACAGGGAACACTGAAGCTTTCTTT	CASRRTGNTEAFF
TRBV2	TRBJ1-1	-	-	TGTGCCAGCAGTGACTCGGGGGGGGCGCGGACTGAAGCTTTCTTT	CASSDSGGARTEAFF
TRBV15	TRBJ1-1	-	-	TGTGCCACCAGCAGAGATAGAGTGAGGGCCGATAGAGCTTTCTTT	CATSRDRVRADRAFF
TRBV5-1	TRBJ1-5	-	-	TGCGCCAGCAGCTTGGGAGCTAATAGCAATCAGCCCCAGCATTTT	CASSLGANSNQPQHF
TRBV4-1	TRBJ1-5	few	-	TGCGCCAGCAGCCAACTGGGCGTTCAAAATCAGCCCCAGCATTTT	CASSQLGVQNQPQHF
TRBV6-2/TRBV6-3	TRBJ1-1	-	TRBD1	TGTGCCAGCAATTACAGGGGGTACTCAGAAGCTTTCTTT	CASNYRGYSEAFF
TRBV6-2/TRBV6-3	TRBJ2-5	-	-	TGTGCCAGCAGTTACTCCCAACCGCCGAGGGAGACCCAGTACTTC	CASSYSQPPRETQYF
TRBV3-1/TRBV3-2	TRBJ2-1	-	TRBD2	TGTGCCAGCAGCCAGGCCGGATCTAGCGGGGGAAGCTCCTACAATGAGCAGTTCTTC	CASSQAGSSGGSSYNEQFF
TRBV7-9	TRBJ2-7	few	TRBD1	TGTGCCAGCAGCTTAGCGTATTATCGGACAGGGGCCGAGCAGTACTTC	CASSLAYYRTGAEQYF
TRBV10-2	TRBJ1-4	-	TRBD1	TGCGCCAGCAGTGAACCTGGGACAGCTGGAAAACTGTTTTTT	CASSEPGTAGKLFF
TRBV24-1	TRBJ2-3	-	TRBD1	TGTGCCACCAGTGATTTGGGTAGGGACAGGGTGACGCAGTATTTT	CATSDLGRDRVTQYF
TRBV6-1	TRBJ1-6	-	TRBD1	TGTGCCAGCAGTCCCGGGACAGGGACTGGTTCACCCCTCCACTTT	CASSPGTGTGSPLHF
TRBV3-1/TRBV3-2	TRBJ2-3	-	TRBD2	TGTGCCAGCAGCCAAGATATCGGACTAGCGGAACTCACAGATACGCAGTATTTT	CASSQDIGLAELTDTQYF
TRBV5-6	TRBJ1-5	-	TRBD1	TGTGCCAGCAGCTTGAAAGGGGGCGGTTACAATCAGCCCCAGCATTTT	CASSLKGGGYNQPQHF
TRBV3-1/TRBV3-2	TRBJ1-1	-	-	TGTGCCAGCAGCCAATCGGAGATGAACACTGAAGCTTTCTTT	CASSQSEMNTEAFF
TRBV7-3	TRBJ2-7	-	TRBD2	TGTGCCAGCAGCTTAATAGGGGAGGGGTACGAGCAGTACTTC	CASSLIGEGYEQYF
TRBV12-5	TRBJ1-4	-	TRBD1	TGTGCTAGTGGTTCCCAGACAGGGGGAAAACTGTTTTTT	CASGSQTGGKLFF
TRBV5-1	TRBJ1-6	-	-	TGCGCCAGCAGCTTTTATCTCTCTTCACCCCTCCACTTT	CASSFYLSSPLHF
TRBV28	TRBJ1-1	-	TRBD1	TGTGCCAGCCGCGCCGGGACAGGGGGCTGGACTGAAGCTTTCTTT	CASRAGTGGWTEAFF
TRBV7-9	TRBJ1-1	-	-	TGTGCCAGCAGCTTAAGGGGAAACACTGAAGCTTTCTTT	CASSLRGNTEAFF
TRBV5-1	TRBJ2-7	-	TRBD1	TGCGCCAGCAGCGGCTCGACAGGGGTGGCCTACGAGCAGTACTTC	CASSGSTGVAYEQYF
TRBV19	TRBJ1-4	-	-	TGTGCCAGTAGGGGGACTCTTCTGGGGCAAGCAACTAATGAAAAACTGTTTTTT	CASRGTLLGQATNEKLFF
TRBV5-1	TRBJ2-7	-	-	TGCGCCAGCAGCTTGGACGGGGGTTCCTACGAGCAGTACTTC	CASSLDGGSYEQYF
TRBV19	TRBJ2-5	-	-	TGTGCCAGTAGTAACCCAAATGGCCCGAGGGAGACCCAGTACTTC	CASSNPNGPRETQYF
TRBV5-1	TRBJ2-1	few	-	TGCGCCAGCAGCTTGGGACACCAGTCCTACAATGAGCAGTTCTTC	CASSLGHQSYNEQFF